Sequencing of this T cell receptor beta chain was carried out in a study of CD8 T cells in Susac syndrome (dated by TCRdb to the late 2010s). Broadly, across the study: Among the sequenced Susac syndrome patients, six had clinically active disease and eight were in clinical remission. At blood withdrawal, Susac syndrome patients were either therapy-naive, taking corticosteroids (in some cases with IVIg as well), or taking IVIg alone. The study used repertoire sequencing to test whether antigen drove CD8+ T cell activation and differentiation in Susac syndrome. The clonality of the CD8+ T cell repertoire was compared across about a dozen healthy donors, some 14 Susac syndrome patients and about 16 multiple sclerosis patients. General study outcomes and caveats: Under 20 and five Susac-specific public clones were found in the total CD8+ and CD8+ TEMRA repertoires, respectively. The number of individuals in the TCR sequencing and HLA analysis was recognized as being relatively small. Susac syndrome CD8+ repertoires showed clonal expansion, highest in CD8+ TEMRA cells and greater in clinically active than remitting patients.

Peripheral blood CD8+ and CD4+ T cells from healthy donors, Susac syndrome patients and multiple sclerosis patients were profiled using high-throughput TCR beta sequencing. Recently defined diagnostic criteria for definite or probable disease were met by the Susac syndrome patients. Bulk CD8+ and CD4+ T cells were purified by magnetic negative isolation, whereas CD8+ TEMRA cells were enriched by FACS. Blood was collected in EDTA tubes and processed within 24 hours, with PBMCs isolated through density gradient centrifugation. PBMCs intended for TCR sequencing were cryopreserved in liquid nitrogen and were subsequently thawed in a 37 degrees C water bath. The sorted or isolated CD4+, CD8+ and CD8+ TEMRA cells had a purity of 90% or higher. RNA was extracted with the RNeasy kit and roughly 0.5 to 1 ug was reverse transcribed using random hexamers. TCR beta CDR3 regions were amplified with the immunoSEQ multiplex PCR assay covering 54 Vbeta and 13 Jbeta segments. PCR amplification bias was corrected using a synthetic template baseline for primer optimization and computational correction. Turning to the authors' computational methods: Reads were annotated to V, D and J genes according to IMGT and were analyzed with immunoSEQ Analyzer, with only productive sequences retained. Clonality was computed as one minus Shannon entropy normalized by log2 of the number of productive unique sequences. For each patient and control, public and private clones were evaluated within the 100 most prevalent clones. Susac-specific clones were defined as absent from healthy and MS cohorts, 1052 published viral clones and other ImmuneACCESS disease sequences. TCRdb reprocessing: public reads trimmed at Q25 with fastp, clones called with MiXCR, in-frame beta chains kept. Each entry is one CDR3 protein sequence, shown with its most common DNA and genes. It is TCRdb's table, rather than the study itself, that gives the V and J calls and clone size. This sample has about 100,000 distinct CDR3 sequences in its table, and about 95% of those were observed once. Around 0.3% of the sample is in the top ten clones.

As concerns this clonotype: No antigen is known for it. Per-nucleotide qualities are absent, and no much larger clonotype sits a single base away.

The CDR3 starts with the cysteine, ends with the phenylalanine, and has 11 residues. Only the CDR3 region is kept as DNA, spanning 33 bases read in frame from base 1. Via the germline V gene, CDR1 is SQVTM and CDR2 ANQGSEA. V is reduced by 7 bases and J by 6 bases, leaving a spacing of 13 bases between them. The sequenced sample consisted of CD8+ T cells from PBMCs. The receptor chain draws on TRBV29-1 and TRBJ2-7, and the D gene may be TRBD1, 6 bases matching. The TCR sequence derives from a human donor with Susac syndrome. The CDR3 region: CSAYREGEQYF. The DNA sequence is TGCAGCGCCTACAGGGAAGGCGAGCAGTACTTC.